Following are 10 T cell receptor beta chains from one sample sequenced in a study of vaccination and CD4 T cells after COVID-19. Treatment defined: roughly 10-day PBMC culture with coronavirus spike peptide pools or control peptides (ViraFEST assay). These receptors' antigens are unknown. At the Johns Hopkins FTIC core, DNA taken from cultured CD4+ T cells was sequenced by way of the Oncomine TCR Beta short-read assay. TCRdb recomputed calls from the PCR reads with MiXCR, one row per CDR3 protein. The profile shows 3,500 to 4,500 distinct CDR3 sequences, 30% to 40% of them singletons. The specimen comprised CD4+ T cells from blood, cultured in vitro, sampled after SARS-CoV-2 vaccination. The receptor set was obtained from a human donor who had recovered from COVID-19.

CDR3 sequence reads: CACVLAYEQYF. As DNA, the CDR3 is TGTGCCTGCGTCTTGGCTTACGAGCAGTACTTC. The chain links TRBV30 to TRBJ2-7; D is undetermined. The CDR3 loop spans 11 amino acids. CDR1 and CDR2 (germline): GTSNPN, SVGIG (reference sequence). V lost 6 bases and J lost 4, with 10 bases in between.

The chain links TRBV7-2 to TRBJ2-3; TRBD2 matches at 10 bases. This CDR3 has 16 residues. Germline CDR1 SGHTA, CDR2 FQGNSA. V dropped 5 bases and J dropped 4; count of bases not matched to a gene: 9. The CDR3 sequence is CASSPASGSRADTQYF. CDR3 nucleotide sequence: TGTGCCAGCAGCCCCGCTAGCGGGAGTAGGGCAGATACGCAGTATTTT.

J is TRBJ1-2 and V is TRBV10-3, with 9 bases lining up with TRBD1. Unmatched junction bases numbered 12, after V lost 3 bases and J lost 4 bases. This CDR3 region has 17 residues. The V gene's germline CDR1 is ENHRY and CDR2 SYGVKD. CDR3 amino acids: CAISENSDRGKAYGYTF. In DNA form, the CDR3 reads TGTGCCATCAGTGAAAATTCGGACAGGGGAAAGGCCTATGGCTACACCTTC.

V usage is TRBV4-1 and J usage is TRBJ1-2; 10 bases match TRBD1. This CDR3 comprises 15 residues. CDR1 and CDR2 from the germline V gene are MGHRA and YSYEKL. The V and J ends lost 0 bases and 6 bases, in that order; junction bases with no gene match: 4. The CDR3 region is CASSQDLDRGNGYTF. As DNA, the CDR3 is TGCGCCAGCAGCCAAGATCTGGACAGGGGGAATGGCTACACCTTC.

The CDR3 sequence: CASSRWATSGNTIYF. The DNA of the CDR3 is TGTGCCAGCAGCCGCTGGGCTACTTCTGGAAACACCATATATTTT. The genes are TRBV6-1 and TRBJ1-3; D gene ambiguous. V dropped 6 bases and J dropped 1 base, with 13 bases sitting between them. This CDR3 region has 15 residues. CDR1 is MNHNS and CDR2 is SASEGT in the germline V gene.

The rearrangement joins TRBV21-1 to TRBJ2-7; the table's D gene call, TRBD2, was not cross checked with the DNA. TRBV21-1 is a documented pseudogene. There are 16 residues in the CDR3. The CDR3 loop is CASLGLAGVYSYEQYF. The CDR3 region has the DNA TGTGCCAGCCTGGGACTAGCGGGAGTTTATTCCTACGAGCAGTACTTC.

The gene calls are TRBV6-2 or TRBV6-3 and TRBJ2-3; 11 nucleotides agree with TRBD2. The CDR3 covers 15 residues. Germline values: CDR1 MNHEY, CDR2 SVGEGT. V lost 4 bases and J lost 4; bases outside the gene matches: 4. The CDR3 DNA reads as TGTGCCAGCAGTTTGCTAGCGGGGGGCGCAGATACGCAGTATTTT. Its translation: CASSLLAGGADTQYF.

This clonotype was seen a few times. The CDR3 protein is CASSTVTGGGYTF. The CDR3 DNA reads TGTGCCAGCAGTACCGTAACAGGGGGTGGCTACACCTTC. The chain uses TRBV12-3 or TRBV12-4 and TRBJ1-2; TRBD1 aligns across 8 bases. Trimming at V came to 5 bases and at J to 7 bases, leaving 6 bases not matched to a gene. The CDR3 covers 13 residues.

The genes are TRBV5-1 and TRBJ1-1; D ambiguous. The V gene lost 4 bases and the J gene lost 5 bases, with 18 bases spanning the gap. The CDR3 runs 15 residues. In germline, CDR1 is SGHRS, CDR2 YFSETQ. The CDR3 is CASSPSGQGTTEAFF. The CDR3, as DNA: TGCGCCAGCAGCCCCTCCGGGCAAGGAACAACTGAAGCTTTCTTT.

This clonotype was counted a few times. The chain combines TRBV20-1 with TRBJ1-1; no definite D call. Germline V gives CDR1 DFQATT, CDR2 SNEGSKA (reference sequence). Trimming took off 4 bases at V and 0 bases at J, with 9 bases between the two ends. The CDR3 has 13 amino acids. CDR3 in DNA: TGCAGTGCTACAGGAGATATGAACACTGAAGCTTTCTTT. Its protein product is CSATGDMNTEAFF.